The source of this TCR beta chain is a study of identifying expanded T cells in peripheral blood. Using immunoSEQ multiplex PCR, the repertoire was profiled, and TCRdb retains in-frame clones only, with some absent. Of 97,000 or so clones in the sample, about 87% are singletons; the top ten hold roughly 13%. Germline CDR1 and CDR2: LNHDA and SQIVND (reference sequence). With 5 bases clipped from V and 2 bases from J, the junction kept 10 bases outside the gene matches. The CDR3 runs to 16 residues. The sequence derives from a person aged 18-70 years in good health. The rearrangement joins TRBV19 to TRBJ2-3, with TRBD2 matching over 7 bases. The sample was blood. As DNA, the CDR3 is TGTGCCAGTAGTCCTCCGGGGGGAGGGGACACAGATACGCAGTATTTT. Its protein is CASSPPGGGDTDTQYF.